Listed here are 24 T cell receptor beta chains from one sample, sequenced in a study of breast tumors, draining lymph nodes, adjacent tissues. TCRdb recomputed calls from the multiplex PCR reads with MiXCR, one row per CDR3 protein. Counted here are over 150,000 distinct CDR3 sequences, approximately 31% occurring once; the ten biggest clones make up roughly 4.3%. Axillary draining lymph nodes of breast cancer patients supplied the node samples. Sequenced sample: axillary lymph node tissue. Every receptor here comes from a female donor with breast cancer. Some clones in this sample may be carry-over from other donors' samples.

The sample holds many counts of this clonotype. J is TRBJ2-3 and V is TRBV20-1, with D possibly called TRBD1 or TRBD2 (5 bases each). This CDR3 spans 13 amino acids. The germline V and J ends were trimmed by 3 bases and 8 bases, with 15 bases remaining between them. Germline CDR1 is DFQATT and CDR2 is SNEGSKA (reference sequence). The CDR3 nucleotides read TGCAGTGCTAGGGGGGTAGCCTGGGGTACGCAGTATTTT. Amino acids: CSARGVAWGTQYF.

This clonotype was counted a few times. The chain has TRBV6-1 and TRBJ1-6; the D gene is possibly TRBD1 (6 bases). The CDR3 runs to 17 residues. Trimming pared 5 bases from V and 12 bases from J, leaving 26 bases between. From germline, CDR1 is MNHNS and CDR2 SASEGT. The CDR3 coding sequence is TGTGCCAGCAGTCAAAGAACGCGGACAGAGGGGGGGATACCCCTCCACTTT. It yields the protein CASSQRTRTEGGIPLHF.

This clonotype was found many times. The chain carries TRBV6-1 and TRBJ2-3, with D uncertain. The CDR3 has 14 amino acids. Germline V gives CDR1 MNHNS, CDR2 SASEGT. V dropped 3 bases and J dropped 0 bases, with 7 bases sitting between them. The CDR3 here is CASSDKFSTDTQYF. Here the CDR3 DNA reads TGTGCCAGCAGTGACAAGTTTAGCACAGATACGCAGTATTTT.

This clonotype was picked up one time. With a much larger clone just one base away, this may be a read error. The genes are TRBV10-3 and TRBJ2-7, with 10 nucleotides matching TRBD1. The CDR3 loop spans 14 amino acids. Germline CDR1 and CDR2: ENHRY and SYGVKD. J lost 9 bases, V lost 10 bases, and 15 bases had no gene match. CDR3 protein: CASSRDRGTWGQYF. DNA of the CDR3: TGTGCCAGCAGCAGGGACAGGGGCACTTGGGGGCAGTACTTC.

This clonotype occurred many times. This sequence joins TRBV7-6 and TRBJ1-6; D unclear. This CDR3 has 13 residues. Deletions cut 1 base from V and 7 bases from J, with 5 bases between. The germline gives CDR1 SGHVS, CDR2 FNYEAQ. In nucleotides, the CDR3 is TGTGCCAGCAGCTTAGGGGAAAATTCACCCCTCCACTTT. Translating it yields CASSLGENSPLHF.

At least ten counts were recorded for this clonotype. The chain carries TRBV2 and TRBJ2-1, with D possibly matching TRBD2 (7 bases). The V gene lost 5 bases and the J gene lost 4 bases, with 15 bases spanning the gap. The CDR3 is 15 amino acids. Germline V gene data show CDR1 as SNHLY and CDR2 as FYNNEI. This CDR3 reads CASSKSGTTYNEQFF. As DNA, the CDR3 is TGTGCCAGCAGTAAAAGCGGGACAACGTACAATGAGCAGTTCTTC.

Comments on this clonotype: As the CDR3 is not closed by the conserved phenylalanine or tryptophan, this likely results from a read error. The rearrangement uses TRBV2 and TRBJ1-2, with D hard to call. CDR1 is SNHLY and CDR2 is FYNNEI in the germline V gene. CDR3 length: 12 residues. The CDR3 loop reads CASIGVNYGYTL. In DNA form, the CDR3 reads TGTGCTAGCATAGGAGTCAACTATGGCTACACCCTC.

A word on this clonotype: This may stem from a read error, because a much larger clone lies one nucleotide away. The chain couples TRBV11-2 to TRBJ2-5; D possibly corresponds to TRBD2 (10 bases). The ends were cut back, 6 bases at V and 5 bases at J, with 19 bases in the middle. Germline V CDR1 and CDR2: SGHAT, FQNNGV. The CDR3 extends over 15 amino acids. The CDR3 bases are TGTGCCAGCAGACCTACTAGCGGGACAGGGGAGACCCAGTACTTC. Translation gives CASRPTSGTGETQYF. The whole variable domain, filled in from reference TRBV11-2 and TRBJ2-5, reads EAGVAQSPRYKIIEKRQSVAFWCNPISGHATLYWYQQILGQGPKLLIQFQNNGVVDDSQLPKDRFSAERLKGVDSTLKIQPAKLEDSAVYLCASRPTSGTGETQYFGPGTRLLVL.

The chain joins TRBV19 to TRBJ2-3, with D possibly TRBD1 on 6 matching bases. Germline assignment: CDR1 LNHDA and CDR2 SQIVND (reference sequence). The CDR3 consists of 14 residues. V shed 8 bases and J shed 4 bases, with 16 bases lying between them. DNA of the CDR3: TGTGCCAGTCGGGACAAGGGAGTAGCAGATACGCAGTATTTT. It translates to CASRDKGVADTQYF.

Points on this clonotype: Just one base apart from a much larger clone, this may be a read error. The CDR3 sequence is CARLRDKSGSTIYF. CDR3 nucleotides: TGTGCCCGGCTCAGGGACAAGTCTGGAAGCACCATATATTTT. The chain is built from TRBV30 and TRBJ1-3, with a tentative D call TRBD1 (6 bases). The germline V gene has CDR1 GTSNPN and CDR2 SVGIG (reference sequence). The CDR3 runs 14 residues. Complete variable domain (other parts from reference TRBV30 and TRBJ1-3): SQTIHQWPATLVQPVGSPLSLECTVEGTSNPNLYWYRQAAGRGLQLLFYSVGIGQISSEVPQNLSASRPQDRQFILSSKKLLLSDSGFYLCARLRDKSGSTIYFGEGSWLTVV.

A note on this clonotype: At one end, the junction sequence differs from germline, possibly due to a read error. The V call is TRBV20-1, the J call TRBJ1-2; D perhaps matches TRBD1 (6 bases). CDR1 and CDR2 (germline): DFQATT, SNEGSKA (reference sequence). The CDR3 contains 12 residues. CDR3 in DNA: TGCAGTACTAGAAGGGGGATCTATGGCTTCACCTTC. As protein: CSTRRGIYGFTF.

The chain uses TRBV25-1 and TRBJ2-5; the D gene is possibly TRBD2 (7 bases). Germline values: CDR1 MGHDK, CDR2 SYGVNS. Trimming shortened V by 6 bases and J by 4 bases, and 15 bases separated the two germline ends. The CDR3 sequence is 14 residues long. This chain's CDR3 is CASRDPGGGETQYF. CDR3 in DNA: TGTGCCAGCAGAGACCCGGGGGGCGGAGAGACCCAGTACTTC.

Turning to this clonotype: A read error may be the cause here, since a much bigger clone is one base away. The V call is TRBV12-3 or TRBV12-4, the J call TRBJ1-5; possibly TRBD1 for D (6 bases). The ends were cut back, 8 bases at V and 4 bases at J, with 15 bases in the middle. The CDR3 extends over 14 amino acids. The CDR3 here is CASRQGTLNQPQHF. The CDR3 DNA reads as TGTGCCAGCCGCCAGGGGACGCTAAATCAGCCCCAGCATTTT.

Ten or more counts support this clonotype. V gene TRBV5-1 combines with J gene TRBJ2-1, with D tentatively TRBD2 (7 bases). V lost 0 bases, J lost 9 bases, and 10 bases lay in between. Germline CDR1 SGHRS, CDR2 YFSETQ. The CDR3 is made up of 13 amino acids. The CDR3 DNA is TGCGCCAGCAGCTTGGAAGGGGGGGGTGAGCAGTTCTTC. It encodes CASSLEGGGEQFF.

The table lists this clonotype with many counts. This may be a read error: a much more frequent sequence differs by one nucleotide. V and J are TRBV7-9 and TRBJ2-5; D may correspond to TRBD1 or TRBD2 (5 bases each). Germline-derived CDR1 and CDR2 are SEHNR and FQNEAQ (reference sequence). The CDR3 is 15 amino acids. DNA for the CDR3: TGTGCCAGCAGCCCCGGTGGGGGTTTACAAGAGACCCAGCACTTC. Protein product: CASSPGGGLQETQHF.

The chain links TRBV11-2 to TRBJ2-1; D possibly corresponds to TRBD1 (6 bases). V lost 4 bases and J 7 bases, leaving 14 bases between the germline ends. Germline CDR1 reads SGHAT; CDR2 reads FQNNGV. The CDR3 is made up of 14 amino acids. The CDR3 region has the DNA TGTGCCAGCAGCTCATCCGGGACACCGAATGAGCAGTTCTTC. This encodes CASSSSGTPNEQFF.

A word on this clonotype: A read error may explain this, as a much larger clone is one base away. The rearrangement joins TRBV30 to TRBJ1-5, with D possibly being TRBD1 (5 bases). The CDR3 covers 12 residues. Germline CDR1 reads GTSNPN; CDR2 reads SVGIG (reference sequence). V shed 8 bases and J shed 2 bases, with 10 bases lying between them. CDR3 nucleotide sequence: TGTGCCCGGACCAGGGGCAATCAGCCCCAGCATTTT. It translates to CARTRGNQPQHF.

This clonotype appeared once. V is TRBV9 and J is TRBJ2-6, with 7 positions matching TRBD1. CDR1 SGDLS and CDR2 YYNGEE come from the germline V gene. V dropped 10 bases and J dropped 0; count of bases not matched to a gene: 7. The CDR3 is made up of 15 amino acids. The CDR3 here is CASGTETSGANVLTF. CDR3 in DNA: TGTGCCTCCGGGACAGAAACCTCTGGGGCCAACGTCCTGACTTTC. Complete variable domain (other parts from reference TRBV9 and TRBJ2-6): DSGVTQTPKHLITATGQRVTLRCSPRSGDLSVYWYQQSLDQGLQFLIQYYNGEERAKGNILERFSAQQFPDLHSELNLSSLELGDSALYFCASGTETSGANVLTFGAGSRLTVL.

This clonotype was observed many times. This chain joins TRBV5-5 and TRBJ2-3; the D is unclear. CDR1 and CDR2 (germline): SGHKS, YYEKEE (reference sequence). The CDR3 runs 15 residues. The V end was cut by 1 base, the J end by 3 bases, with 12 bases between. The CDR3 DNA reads TGTGCCAGCAGCTTGCTTTCCTTGGGAACAGATACGCAGTATTTT. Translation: CASSLLSLGTDTQYF.

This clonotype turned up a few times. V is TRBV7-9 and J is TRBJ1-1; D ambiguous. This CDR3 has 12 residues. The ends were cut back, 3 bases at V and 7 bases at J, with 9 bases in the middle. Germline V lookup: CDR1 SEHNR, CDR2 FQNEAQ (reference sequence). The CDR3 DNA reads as TGTGCCAGCAGCTTCGGCGGGGATGAAGCTTTCTTT. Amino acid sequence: CASSFGGDEAFF.

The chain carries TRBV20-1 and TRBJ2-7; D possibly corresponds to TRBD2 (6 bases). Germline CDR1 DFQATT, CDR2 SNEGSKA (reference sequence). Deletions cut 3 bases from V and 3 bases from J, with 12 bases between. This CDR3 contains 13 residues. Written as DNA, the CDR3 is TGCAGTGCTAGGGCGTTCGGGGGCTACGAGCAGTACTTC. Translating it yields CSARAFGGYEQYF.

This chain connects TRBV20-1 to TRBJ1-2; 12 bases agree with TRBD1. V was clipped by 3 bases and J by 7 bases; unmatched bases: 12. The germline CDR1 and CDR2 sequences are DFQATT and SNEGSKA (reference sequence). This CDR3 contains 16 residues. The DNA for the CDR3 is TGCAGTGCTAGTGATACCGGGACAGGGGGCTATGGTGGCTACACCTTC. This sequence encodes CSASDTGTGGYGGYTF.

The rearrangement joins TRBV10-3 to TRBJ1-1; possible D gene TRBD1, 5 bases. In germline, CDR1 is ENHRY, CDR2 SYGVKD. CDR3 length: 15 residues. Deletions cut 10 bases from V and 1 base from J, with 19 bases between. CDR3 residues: CASRETHGGNTEAFF. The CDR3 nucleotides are TGTGCCAGCAGAGAGACACACGGGGGGAACACTGAAGCTTTCTTT.

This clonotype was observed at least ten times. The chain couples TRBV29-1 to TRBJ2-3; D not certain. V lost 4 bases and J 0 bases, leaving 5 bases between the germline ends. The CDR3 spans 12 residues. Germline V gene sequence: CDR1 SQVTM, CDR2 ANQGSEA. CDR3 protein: CSVVGSTDTQYF. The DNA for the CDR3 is TGCAGCGTTGTAGGCAGCACAGATACGCAGTATTTT.